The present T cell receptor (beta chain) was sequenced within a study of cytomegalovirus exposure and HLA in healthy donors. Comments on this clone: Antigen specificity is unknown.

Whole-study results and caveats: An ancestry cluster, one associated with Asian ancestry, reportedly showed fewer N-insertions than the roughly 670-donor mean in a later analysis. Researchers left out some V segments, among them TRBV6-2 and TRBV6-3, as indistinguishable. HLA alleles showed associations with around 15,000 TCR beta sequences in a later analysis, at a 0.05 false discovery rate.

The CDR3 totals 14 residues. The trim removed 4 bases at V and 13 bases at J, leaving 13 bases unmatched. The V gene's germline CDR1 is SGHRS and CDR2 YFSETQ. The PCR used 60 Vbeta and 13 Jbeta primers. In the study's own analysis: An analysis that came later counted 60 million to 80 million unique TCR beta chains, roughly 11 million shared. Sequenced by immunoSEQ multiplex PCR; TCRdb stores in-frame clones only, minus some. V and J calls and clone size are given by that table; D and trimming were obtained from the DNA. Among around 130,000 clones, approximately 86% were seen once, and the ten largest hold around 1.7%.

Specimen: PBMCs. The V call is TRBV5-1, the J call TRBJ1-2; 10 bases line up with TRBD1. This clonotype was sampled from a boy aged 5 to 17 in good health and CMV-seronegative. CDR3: CASSPGQGIGLFTF. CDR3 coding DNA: TGCGCCAGCAGCCCGGGACAGGGGATCGGTTTGTTCACCTTC.